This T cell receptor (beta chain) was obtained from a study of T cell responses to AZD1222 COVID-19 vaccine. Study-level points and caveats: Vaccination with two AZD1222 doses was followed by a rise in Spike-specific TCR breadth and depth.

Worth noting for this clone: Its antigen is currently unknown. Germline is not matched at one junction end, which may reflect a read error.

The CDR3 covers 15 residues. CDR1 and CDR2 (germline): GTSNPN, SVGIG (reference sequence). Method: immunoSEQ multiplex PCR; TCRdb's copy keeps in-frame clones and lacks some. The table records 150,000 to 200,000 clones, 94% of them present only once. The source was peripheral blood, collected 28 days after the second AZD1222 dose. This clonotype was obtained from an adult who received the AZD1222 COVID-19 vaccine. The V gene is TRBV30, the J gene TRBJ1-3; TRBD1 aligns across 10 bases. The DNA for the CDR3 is TGTGCCTGGAGGGCCGGGACAGGGGCTGGCAACACCATATATTTT. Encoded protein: CAWRAGTGAGNTIYF.